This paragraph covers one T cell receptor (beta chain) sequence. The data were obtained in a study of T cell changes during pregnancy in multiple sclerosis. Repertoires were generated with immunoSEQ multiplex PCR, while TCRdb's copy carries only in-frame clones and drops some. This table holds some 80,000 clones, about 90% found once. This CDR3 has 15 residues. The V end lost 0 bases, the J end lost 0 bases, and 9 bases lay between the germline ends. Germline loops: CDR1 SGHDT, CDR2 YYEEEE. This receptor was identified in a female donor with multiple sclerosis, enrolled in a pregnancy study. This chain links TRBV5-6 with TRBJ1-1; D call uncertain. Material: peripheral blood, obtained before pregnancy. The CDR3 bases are TGTGCCAGCAGCTTGGCACGCCACTTGAACACTGAAGCTTTCTTT. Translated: CASSLARHLNTEAFF.